This T cell receptor beta chain was sequenced during a study of Ad26.COV2.S vaccination and SARS-CoV-2 variants. About the study: The donor belonged to the COV1001 Ad26.COV2.S trial arm.

Assay used: immunoSEQ multiplex PCR; TCRdb lists only in-frame clones, some missing. Of roughly 380,000 clones listed, about 85% are singletons. The V end was cut by 4 bases, the J end by 2 bases, with 10 bases between. Germline loops: CDR1 SGHNT, CDR2 YYREEE (reference sequence). The CDR3 totals 13 residues. Stated treatment: approximately 18 received Ad26.COV2.S at low or high dose, single or two shots; 5 received placebo; per-sample allocation not given. The investigators took samples on day 63 after the first vaccine or placebo injection. The sample in question was peripheral blood, obtained in a trial of Ad26.COV2.S vaccine versus placebo. This TCR was sampled from a person between 18 and 60 years old who received the Ad26.COV2.S COVID-19 vaccine or a placebo. The rearrangement joins TRBV5-4 to TRBJ2-7; D perhaps matches TRBD2 (5 bases). Written as DNA, the CDR3 is TGTGCCAGCAGCCCTGGAGGCCCCTACGAGCAGTACTTC. This codes for CASSPGGPYEQYF.